Below, 13 T cell receptor beta chains from the same sample are listed, as sequenced in a study of T cells in Graves' hyperthyroidism and ophthalmopathy. Amplification yielded TCR beta CDR3 regions, with RNA transcripts as the source. HTBI primers were the set used in a first-round RT-PCR of the TCR CDR3. TCRdb ran MiXCR on the multiplex PCR reads and lists one entry per CDR3 protein. The sample consists of about 350,000 distinct CDR3 sequences, approximately 15% of them appearing once. Sequenced sample: blood. These TCRs come from a woman in her 30s with Graves' hyperthyroidism.

This clonotype was detected ten times or more. The rearrangement links TRBV6-1 to TRBJ1-1; D remains ambiguous. The CDR3 loop spans 16 amino acids. The germline CDR1 and CDR2 sequences are MNHNS and SASEGT. Trimming pared 4 bases from V and 4 bases from J, leaving 19 bases between. DNA for the CDR3: TGTGCCAGCAGTGCGGACCGGGCCCCAATGGGCACTGAAGCTTTCTTT. This gives the protein CASSADRAPMGTEAFF.

This clonotype was counted ten times or more. The rearrangement links TRBV20-1 to TRBJ2-7; TRBD2 aligns across 13 bases. The CDR3 has 16 amino acids. Germline values: CDR1 DFQATT, CDR2 SNEGSKA (reference sequence). Trimming cost V 3 bases and J 4 bases; bases outside gene matches: 9. Here the CDR3 reads CSASLGTSGKWYEQYF. Written as DNA, the CDR3 is TGCAGTGCTAGTCTGGGGACTAGCGGGAAGTGGTACGAGCAGTACTTC.

The chain uses TRBV27 and TRBJ1-1; D is ambiguous. CDR1 is MNHEY and CDR2 is SMNVEV in the germline V gene (reference sequence). V dropped 10 bases and J dropped 6 bases, with 12 bases sitting between them. This CDR3 is built from 11 residues. The CDR3 bases are TGTGCCATCATTGGGTTCGCTGAAGCTTTCTTT. Its protein product is CAIIGFAEAFF.

In this sample, this clonotype turned up many times. The DNA for the CDR3 is TGTGCCAGCAGCTTTGCTACTACGGCGCAGTATTTT. It translates to CASSFATTAQYF. The chain carries TRBV11-2 and TRBJ2-3; D is unresolved. Trimming removed 3 bases from V and 10 bases from J, with 11 bases in between. Germline V gene sequence: CDR1 SGHAT, CDR2 FQNNGV. This CDR3 is 12 amino acids long.

There are many counts of this clonotype. The chain links TRBV6-2 or TRBV6-3 to TRBJ1-3, with D uncertain. This CDR3 comprises 11 residues. Germline values: CDR1 MNHEY, CDR2 SVGEGT. V shed 8 bases and J shed 4 bases, with 6 bases lying between them. The CDR3 sequence: CASFRGNTIYF. CDR3 coding DNA: TGTGCCAGCTTTCGAGGAAACACCATATATTTT.

This clonotype was detected ten times or more. The rearrangement links TRBV7-2 to TRBJ2-2, with D possibly being TRBD2 (6 bases). The CDR3 is made up of 16 amino acids. Germline V gene lookup returns CDR1 SGHTA and CDR2 FQGNSA. The germline V and J ends were trimmed by 3 bases and 4 bases, with 15 bases remaining between them. The CDR3 loop is CASSFPWGVGTGELFF. The CDR3, as DNA: TGTGCCAGCAGCTTCCCCTGGGGGGTCGGCACCGGGGAGCTGTTTTTT.

Remarks on this clonotype: A much larger clone differs by one base, so this may be a read error. The chain uses TRBV5-5 and TRBJ2-1; 7 bases are shared with TRBD2. CDR1 and CDR2 from the germline V gene are SGHKS and YYEKEE (reference sequence). The CDR3 spans 15 residues. CDR3 in DNA: TGTGCCAGCAGCTTCGGCGGGAGCAACTACAATGCGCAGTTCTTC. Protein sequence: CASSFGGSNYNAQFF.

This clonotype was observed a handful of times. The genes are TRBV4-3 and TRBJ2-3; 9 bases agree with TRBD2. The germline V gene has CDR1 LGHNA and CDR2 YSLEER. The CDR3 totals 16 residues. The V and J ends lost 1 base and 0 bases, in that order; junction bases with no gene match: 2. CDR3 residues: CASSQGRGGSTDTQYF. The CDR3 coding sequence is TGCGCCAGCAGCCAAGGGCGGGGGGGAAGCACAGATACGCAGTATTTT.

This clonotype was seen more than once but under ten times. This chain connects TRBV28 to TRBJ2-7; possibly TRBD1 for D (7 bases). Germline-derived CDR1 and CDR2 are MDHEN and SYDVKM. The CDR3 totals 15 residues. Between the trimmed V and J ends, which lost 5 bases and 3 bases, there was a span of 17 bases. The CDR3 loop reads CASSTPDRTNYEQYF. The CDR3 DNA follows: TGTGCCAGCAGTACCCCGGACAGGACTAACTACGAGCAGTACTTC.

The table lists this clonotype with many counts. V is TRBV9 and J is TRBJ2-7; D is possibly TRBD2 (6 bases). CDR3 size: 15 residues. V was cut by 0 bases and J by 4 bases, with 14 bases left in between. Per germline, CDR1 SGDLS and CDR2 YYNGEE. The CDR3 sequence: CASSVGEAGRYEQYF. The DNA for the CDR3 is TGTGCCAGCAGCGTAGGGGAGGCGGGCCGGTACGAGCAGTACTTC.

J is TRBJ2-5 and V is TRBV10-2; tentatively, D is TRBD1 (5 bases). Per the germline V gene, CDR1 is WSHSY and CDR2 is SAAADI. This CDR3 has 13 residues. With 5 bases removed from V and 5 bases from J, the gap between germline ends came to 12 bases. The chain's CDR3 is CASSLTAWETQYF. The CDR3 coding sequence is TGCGCCAGCAGTCTGACAGCTTGGGAGACCCAGTACTTC.

This clonotype occurred many times. The chain combines TRBV20-1 with TRBJ2-3, with TRBD1 matching over 8 bases. The CDR3 length is 14 residues. V trimming: 0 bases; J trimming: 8 bases; junction bases outside the gene matches: 7. The germline gives CDR1 DFQATT, CDR2 SNEGSKA (reference sequence). The CDR3 DNA is TGCAGTGCTAGAGATCGTCAGGGGGCTCGTACGCAGTATTTT. It specifies CSARDRQGARTQYF.

This clonotype was seen ten or more times. This chain joins TRBV20-1 and TRBJ2-7; D remains ambiguous. Per the germline V gene, CDR1 is DFQATT and CDR2 is SNEGSKA (reference sequence). V was clipped by 2 bases and J by 5 bases, with 10 bases between them. The CDR3 is 12 amino acids. CDR3 in DNA: TGCAGTGCTAGATCGGCAGGTGACGAGCAGTACTTC. Its translation is CSARSAGDEQYF.